This TCR beta chain was identified in a study of blood T cell repertoires in COVID-19. The CDR3 is 14 residues long. CDR1 and CDR2 (germline): MNHEY, SVGEGT. V lost 2 bases and J lost 4, with 11 bases in between. Assay: immunoSEQ multiplex PCR; the TCRdb copy retains only in-frame clones and omits some. The data hold hundreds of thousands of clones, with about 89% observed a single time. The source material was peripheral blood. The chain combines TRBV6-2 or TRBV6-3 with TRBJ1-2; no firm D call. The clonotype originates from a woman aged 40 to 50 who had recovered from COVID-19. Written as DNA, the CDR3 is TGTGCCAGCAGTTACCGTGGTAGCGCCTATGGCTACACCTTC. This gives the protein CASSYRGSAYGYTF.